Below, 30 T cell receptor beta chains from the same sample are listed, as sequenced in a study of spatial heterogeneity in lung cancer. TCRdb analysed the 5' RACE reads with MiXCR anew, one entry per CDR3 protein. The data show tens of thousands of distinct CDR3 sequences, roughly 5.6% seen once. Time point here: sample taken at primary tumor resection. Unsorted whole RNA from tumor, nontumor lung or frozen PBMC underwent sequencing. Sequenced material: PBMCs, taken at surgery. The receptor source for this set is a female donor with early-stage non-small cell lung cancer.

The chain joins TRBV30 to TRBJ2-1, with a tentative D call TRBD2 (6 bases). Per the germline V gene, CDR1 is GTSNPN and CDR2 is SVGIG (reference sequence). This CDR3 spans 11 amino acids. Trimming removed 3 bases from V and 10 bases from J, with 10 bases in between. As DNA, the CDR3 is TGTGCCTGGAGCCGTGGACTAGAGCAGTTCTTC. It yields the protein CAWSRGLEQFF.

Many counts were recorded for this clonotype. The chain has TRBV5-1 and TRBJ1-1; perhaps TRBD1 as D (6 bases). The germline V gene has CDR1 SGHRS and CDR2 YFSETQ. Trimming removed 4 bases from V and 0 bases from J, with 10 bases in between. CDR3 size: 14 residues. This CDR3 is CASSVGHMNTEAFF. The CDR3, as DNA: TGCGCCAGCAGCGTGGGACACATGAACACTGAAGCTTTCTTT. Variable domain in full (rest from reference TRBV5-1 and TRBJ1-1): KAGVTQTPRYLIKTRGQQVTLSCSPISGHRSVSWYQQTPGQGLQFLFEYFSETQRNKGNFPGRFSGRQFSNSRSEMNVSTLELGDSALYLCASSVGHMNTEAFFGQGTRLTVV.

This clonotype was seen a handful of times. For the CDR3, the DNA is TGTGCCAGCTCACCACCGGGACTTGGGGCAGATACGCAGTATTTT. This codes for CASSPPGLGADTQYF. V gene TRBV18 combines with J gene TRBJ2-3, with a possible D match to TRBD2 (6 bases). V shed 0 bases and J shed 4 bases, with 11 bases lying between them. This CDR3 is built from 15 residues. Per germline, CDR1 KGHSH and CDR2 LQKENI.

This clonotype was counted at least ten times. The CDR3 here is CASSPVGGTDTQYF. The CDR3 region has the DNA TGTGCCAGCAGCCCCGTGGGGGGCACAGATACGCAGTATTTT. The chain joins TRBV5-4 to TRBJ2-3; the D gene could be TRBD1 or TRBD2 (5 bases each). The CDR3 is 14 residues long. Germline V gene sequence: CDR1 SGHNT, CDR2 YYREEE (reference sequence). The V and J ends lost 4 bases and 1 base respectively, with 10 bases between them.

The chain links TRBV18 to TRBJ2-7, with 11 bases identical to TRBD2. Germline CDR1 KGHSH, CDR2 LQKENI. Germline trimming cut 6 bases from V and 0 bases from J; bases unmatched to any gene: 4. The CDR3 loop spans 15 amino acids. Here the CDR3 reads CASSRLAGNSYEQYF. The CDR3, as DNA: TGTGCCAGCTCGCGACTAGCGGGAAACTCCTACGAGCAGTACTTC. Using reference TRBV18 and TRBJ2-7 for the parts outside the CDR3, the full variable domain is NAGVMQNPRHLVRRRGQEARLRCSPMKGHSHVYWYRQLPEEGLKFMVYLQKENIIDESGMPKERFSAEFPKEGPSILRIQQVVRGDSAAYFCASSRLAGNSYEQYFGPGTRLTVT.

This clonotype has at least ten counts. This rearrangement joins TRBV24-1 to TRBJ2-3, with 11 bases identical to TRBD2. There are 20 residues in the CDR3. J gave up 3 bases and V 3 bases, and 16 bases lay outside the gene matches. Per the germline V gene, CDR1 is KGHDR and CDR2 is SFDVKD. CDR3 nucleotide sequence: TGTGCCACCAGTGATAACCCTCTTAGCGGGAGGGCCTTGGTAACAGATACGCAGTATTTT. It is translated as CATSDNPLSGRALVTDTQYF.

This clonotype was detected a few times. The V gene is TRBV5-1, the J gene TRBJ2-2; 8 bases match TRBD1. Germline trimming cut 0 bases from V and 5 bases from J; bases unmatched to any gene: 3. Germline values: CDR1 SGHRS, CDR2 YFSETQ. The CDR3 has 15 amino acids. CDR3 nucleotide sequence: TGCGCCAGCAGCTTGGGGACAGGGCCAACCGGGGAGCTGTTTTTT. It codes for CASSLGTGPTGELFF. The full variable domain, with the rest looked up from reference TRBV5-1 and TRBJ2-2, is KAGVTQTPRYLIKTRGQQVTLSCSPISGHRSVSWYQQTPGQGLQFLFEYFSETQRNKGNFPGRFSGRQFSNSRSEMNVSTLELGDSALYLCASSLGTGPTGELFFGEGSRLTVL.

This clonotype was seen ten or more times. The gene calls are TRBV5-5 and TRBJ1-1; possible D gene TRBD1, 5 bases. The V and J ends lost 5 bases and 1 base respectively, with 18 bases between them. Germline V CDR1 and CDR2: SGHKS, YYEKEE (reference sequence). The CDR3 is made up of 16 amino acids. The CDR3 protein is CASSYKPGLQNTEAFF. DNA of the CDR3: TGTGCCAGCAGTTATAAACCGGGACTTCAGAACACTGAAGCTTTCTTT.

CDR3: CATSRGGGLAKNIQYF. CDR3 DNA: TGTGCCACCAGCAGAGGTGGAGGGCTAGCCAAAAACATTCAGTACTTC. The gene calls are TRBV15 and TRBJ2-4, with a weak D call TRBD2 (6 bases). CDR3 length equals 16 residues. The V end was cut by 1 base, the J end by 0 bases, with 10 bases between. Per germline, CDR1 LNHNV and CDR2 YYDKDF (reference sequence).

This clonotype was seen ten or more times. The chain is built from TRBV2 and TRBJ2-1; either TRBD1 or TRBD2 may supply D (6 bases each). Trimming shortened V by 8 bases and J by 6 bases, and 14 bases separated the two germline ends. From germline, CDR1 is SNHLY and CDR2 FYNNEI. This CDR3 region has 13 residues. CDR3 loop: CASWGAPGNEQFF. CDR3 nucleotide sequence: TGTGCCAGCTGGGGGGCCCCTGGCAATGAGCAGTTCTTC.

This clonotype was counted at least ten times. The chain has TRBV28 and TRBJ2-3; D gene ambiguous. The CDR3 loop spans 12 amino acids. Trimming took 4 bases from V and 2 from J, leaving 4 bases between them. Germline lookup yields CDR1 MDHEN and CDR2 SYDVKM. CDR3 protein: CASSSVTDTQYF. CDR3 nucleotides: TGTGCCAGCAGTTCCGTCACAGATACGCAGTATTTT.

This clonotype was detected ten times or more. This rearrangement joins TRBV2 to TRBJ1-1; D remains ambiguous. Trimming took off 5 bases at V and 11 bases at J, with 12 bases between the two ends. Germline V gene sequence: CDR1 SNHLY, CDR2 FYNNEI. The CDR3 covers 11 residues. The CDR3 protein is CASSPGPRAFF. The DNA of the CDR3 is TGTGCCAGCAGTCCCGGGCCGAGGGCTTTCTTT.

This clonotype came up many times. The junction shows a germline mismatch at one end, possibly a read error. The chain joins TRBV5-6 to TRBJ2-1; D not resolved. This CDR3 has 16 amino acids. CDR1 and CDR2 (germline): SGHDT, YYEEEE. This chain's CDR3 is CASSPSSAPSYNEQSF. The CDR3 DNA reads TGTGCCAGCTCCCCGTCCAGCGCCCCTTCCTACAATGAGCAGTCCTTC.

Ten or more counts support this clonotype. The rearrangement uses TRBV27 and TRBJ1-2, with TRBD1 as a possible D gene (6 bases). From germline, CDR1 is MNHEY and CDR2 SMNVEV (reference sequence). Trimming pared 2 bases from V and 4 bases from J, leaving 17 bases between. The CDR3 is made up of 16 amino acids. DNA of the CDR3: TGTGCCAGCAGTTTAACCCACCTTGACAGGCTCTATGGCTACACCTTC. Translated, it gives CASSLTHLDRLYGYTF.

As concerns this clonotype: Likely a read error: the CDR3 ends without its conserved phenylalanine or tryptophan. CDR3 nucleotide sequence: TGTGCCAGCAGCTTCGGGGAGGATGCGCAGTATTTA. This translates into CASSFGEDAQYL. The V call is TRBV7-9, the J call TRBJ2-3, with a possible D match to TRBD2 (6 bases). Germline values: CDR1 SEHNR, CDR2 FQNEAQ (reference sequence). The CDR3 extends over 12 amino acids. Deletions cut 3 bases from V and 10 bases from J, with 11 bases between.

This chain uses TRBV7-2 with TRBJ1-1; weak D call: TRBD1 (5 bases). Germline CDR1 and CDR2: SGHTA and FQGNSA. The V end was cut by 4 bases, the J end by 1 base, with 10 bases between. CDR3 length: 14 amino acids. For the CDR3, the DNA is TGTGCCAGCAGCTCGGGACCGAGGAACACTGAAGCTTTCTTT. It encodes CASSSGPRNTEAFF.

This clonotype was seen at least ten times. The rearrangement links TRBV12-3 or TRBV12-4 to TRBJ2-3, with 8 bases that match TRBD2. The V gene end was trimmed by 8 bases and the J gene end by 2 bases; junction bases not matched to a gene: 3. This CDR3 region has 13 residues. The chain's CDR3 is CASPSGSTDTQYF. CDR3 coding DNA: TGTGCCAGCCCTAGCGGGTCCACAGATACGCAGTATTTT.

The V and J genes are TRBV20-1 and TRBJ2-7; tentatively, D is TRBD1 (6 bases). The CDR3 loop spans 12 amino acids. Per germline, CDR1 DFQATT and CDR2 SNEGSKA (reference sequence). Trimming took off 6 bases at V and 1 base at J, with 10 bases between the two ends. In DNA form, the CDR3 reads TGCAGTGCCACAGGGAGTTCCTACGAGCAGTACTTC. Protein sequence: CSATGSSYEQYF.

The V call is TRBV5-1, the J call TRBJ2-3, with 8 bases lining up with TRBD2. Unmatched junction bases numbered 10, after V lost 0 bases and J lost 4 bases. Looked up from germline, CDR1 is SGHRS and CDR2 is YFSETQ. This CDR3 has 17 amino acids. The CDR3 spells CASSLGLLAGGPDTQYF. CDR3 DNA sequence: TGCGCCAGCAGCTTGGGTTTACTCGCGGGAGGCCCAGATACGCAGTATTTT.

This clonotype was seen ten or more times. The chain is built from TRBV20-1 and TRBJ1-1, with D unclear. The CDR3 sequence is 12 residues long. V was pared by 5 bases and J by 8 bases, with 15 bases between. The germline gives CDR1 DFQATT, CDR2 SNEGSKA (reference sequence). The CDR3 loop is CSAQKYGTEAFF. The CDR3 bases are TGCAGTGCTCAGAAGTATGGCACCGAAGCTTTCTTT.

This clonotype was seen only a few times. The CDR3 sequence is CASSLLGSGGETQYF. CDR3 DNA: TGTGCCAGCAGCTTACTGGGTAGCGGAGGAGAGACCCAGTACTTC. The chain links TRBV7-2 to TRBJ2-5, with D possibly TRBD2 on 6 matching bases. The length of the CDR3 is 15 residues. Trimming removed 2 bases at V and 4 bases at J, with 14 bases between. The germline gives CDR1 SGHTA, CDR2 FQGNSA.

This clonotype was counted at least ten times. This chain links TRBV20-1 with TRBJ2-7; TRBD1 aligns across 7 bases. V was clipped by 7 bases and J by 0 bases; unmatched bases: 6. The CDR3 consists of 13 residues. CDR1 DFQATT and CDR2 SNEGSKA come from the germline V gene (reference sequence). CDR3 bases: TGCAGTGTCTCGACAGGGCGCTCCTACGAGCAGTACTTC. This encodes CSVSTGRSYEQYF.

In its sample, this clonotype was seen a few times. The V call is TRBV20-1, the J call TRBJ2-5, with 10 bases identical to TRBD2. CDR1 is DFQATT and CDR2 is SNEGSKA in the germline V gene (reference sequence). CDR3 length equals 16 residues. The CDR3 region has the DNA TGCAGCGCACTTGGGCTAGCGGGGGCCGATCAAGAGACCCAGTACTTC. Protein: CSALGLAGADQETQYF.

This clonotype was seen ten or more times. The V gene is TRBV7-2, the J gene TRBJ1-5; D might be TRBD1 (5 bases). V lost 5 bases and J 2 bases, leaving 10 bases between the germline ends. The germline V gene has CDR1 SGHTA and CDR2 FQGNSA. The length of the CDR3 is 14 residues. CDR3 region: CASSPSTGNQPQHF. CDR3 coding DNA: TGTGCCAGCAGCCCTTCGACAGGCAATCAGCCCCAGCATTTT.

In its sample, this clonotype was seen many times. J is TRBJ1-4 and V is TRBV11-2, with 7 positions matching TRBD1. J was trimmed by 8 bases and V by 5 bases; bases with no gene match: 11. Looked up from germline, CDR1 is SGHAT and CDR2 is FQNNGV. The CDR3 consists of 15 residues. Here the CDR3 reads CASSPNMGRGEKLFF. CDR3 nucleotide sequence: TGTGCCAGCAGCCCCAACATGGGCAGGGGGGAAAAACTGTTTTTT.

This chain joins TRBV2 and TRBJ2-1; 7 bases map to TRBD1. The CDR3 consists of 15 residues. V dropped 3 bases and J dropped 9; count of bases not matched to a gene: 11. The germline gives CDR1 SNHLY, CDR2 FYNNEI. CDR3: CASSEAQGGQGEQFF. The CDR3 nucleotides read TGTGCCAGCAGTGAGGCCCAAGGGGGCCAAGGTGAGCAGTTCTTC.

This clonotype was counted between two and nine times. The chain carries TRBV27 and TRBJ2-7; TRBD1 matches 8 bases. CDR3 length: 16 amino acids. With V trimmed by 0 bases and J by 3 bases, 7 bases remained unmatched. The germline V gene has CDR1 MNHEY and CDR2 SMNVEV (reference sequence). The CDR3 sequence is CASSLSRTGKYYEQYF. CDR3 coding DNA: TGTGCCAGCAGTTTATCCCGGACAGGGAAGTACTACGAGCAGTACTTC.

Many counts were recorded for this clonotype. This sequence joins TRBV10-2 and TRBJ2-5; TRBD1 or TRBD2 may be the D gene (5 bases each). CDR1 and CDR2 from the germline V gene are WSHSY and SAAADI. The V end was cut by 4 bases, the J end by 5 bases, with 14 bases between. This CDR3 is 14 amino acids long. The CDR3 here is CASSVGRESETQYF. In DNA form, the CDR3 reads TGCGCCAGCAGTGTGGGACGGGAAAGCGAGACCCAGTACTTC.

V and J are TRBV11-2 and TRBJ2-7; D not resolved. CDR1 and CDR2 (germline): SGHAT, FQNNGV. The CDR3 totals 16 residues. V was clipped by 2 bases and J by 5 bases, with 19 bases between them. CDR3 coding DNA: TGTGCCAGCAGCTTATCCTCGGGCCCCGAGTCCCACGAGCAGTACTTC. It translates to CASSLSSGPESHEQYF.

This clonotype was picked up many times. The CDR3 loop reads CASSADSRGAQYF. CDR3 bases: TGTGCCAGCAGTGCTGATAGCCGGGGGGCGCAGTATTTT. The gene calls are TRBV2 and TRBJ2-3; TRBD2 matches at 7 bases. Trimming cost V 4 bases and J 10 bases; bases outside gene matches: 8. The CDR3 is 13 amino acids. Germline values: CDR1 SNHLY, CDR2 FYNNEI.